This passage covers 23 T cell receptor beta chains from one sample sequenced in a study of cytomegalovirus exposure and HLA in healthy donors (dated by TCRdb to the late 2010s). Libraries were prepared through the immunoSEQ multiplex PCR assay. A mixture of 60 forward primers for TCR Vbeta segments and 13 reverse primers for TCR Jbeta segments was used in the multiplex PCR. This is the immuneACCESS table as TCRdb keeps it, with only in-frame sequences that have V and J called. A part of the clones is gone; compared with another copy, unresolved V genes explain less than half, and the rest is unexplained. Counted in this sample were 110,000 or so clones; 77% of them appeared once. The ten largest clones represent about 9.1% of the sample. Input material: PBMCs. The source is a woman between 35 and 50 years old in good health and CMV-seropositive.

The sample holds a few counts of this clone. The V gene is TRBV2, the J gene TRBJ1-6; D not certain. This CDR3 region has 11 residues. V lost 6 bases and J lost 17, with 14 bases in between. The germline gives CDR1 SNHLY, CDR2 FYNNEI. The CDR3 nucleotides are TGTGCCAGCAGGGAGATGCGACCTTTCCACTTT. Protein sequence: CASREMRPFHF.

This clone was seen only once. The chain carries TRBV25-1 and TRBJ2-1; D unclear. The ends were cut back, 3 bases at V and 8 bases at J, with 20 bases in the middle. CDR3 length: 16 amino acids. From germline, CDR1 is MGHDK and CDR2 SYGVNS. CDR3 DNA: TGTGCCAGCAGTGACTTGTGGTCGGTAAGTCTCGATGAGCAGTTCTTC. Translated: CASSDLWSVSLDEQFF.

The CDR3 DNA is TGCGCCAGCAGCCAAGATCAACTAGCGGGGAACAATGAGCAGTTCTTC. Its protein product is CASSQDQLAGNNEQFF. The chain couples TRBV4-3 to TRBJ2-1, with TRBD2 identical over 10 bases. This CDR3 has 16 residues. CDR1 is LGHNA and CDR2 is YSLEER in the germline V gene. The J segment lost 5 bases and the V segment lost 0 bases, leaving 4 bases of the junction unmatched.

This clone was found a few times. The chain joins TRBV6-4 to TRBJ2-2, with 12 bases that match TRBD2. Germline V gives CDR1 MRHNA, CDR2 SNTAGT. Trimming at V came to 5 bases and at J to 6 bases, leaving 4 bases not matched to a gene. The CDR3 is 15 residues long. CDR3 in DNA: TGTGCCAGCAGTCCGACTAGCGGGAGTGCCGGGGAGCTGTTTTTT. The encoded protein is CASSPTSGSAGELFF.

The chain joins TRBV12-2 to TRBJ1-2; the table names TRBD1, a call not compared with the DNA. TRBV12-2 is a pseudogene. CDR3 size: 15 residues. CDR3 sequence: CASRPADRVNYGYTF. In nucleotides, the CDR3 is TGTGCAAGTCGCCCAGCGGACAGGGTCAACTATGGCTACACCTTC.

This chain uses TRBV5-1 with TRBJ1-1, with 7 nucleotides matching TRBD1. V lost 5 bases and J lost 0; bases outside the gene matches: 4. Per germline, CDR1 SGHRS and CDR2 YFSETQ. The CDR3 sequence is 14 residues long. This chain's CDR3 is CASREQGLNTEAFF. The CDR3 bases are TGCGCCAGCAGGGAACAGGGGTTGAACACTGAAGCTTTCTTT. Full variable domain (remainder filled in from reference TRBV5-1 and TRBJ1-1): KAGVTQTPRYLIKTRGQQVTLSCSPISGHRSVSWYQQTPGQGLQFLFEYFSETQRNKGNFPGRFSGRQFSNSRSEMNVSTLELGDSALYLCASREQGLNTEAFFGQGTRLTVV.

The genes are TRBV4-3 and TRBJ1-5; D is unclear. CDR1 is LGHNA, CDR2 YSLEER, per germline. The CDR3 is made up of 15 amino acids. Trimming took off 4 bases at V and 0 bases at J, with 10 bases between the two ends. The DNA for the CDR3 is TGCGCCAGCAGCCCTCACGTGGCTAGCAATCAGCCCCAGCATTTT. It specifies CASSPHVASNQPQHF.

The rearrangement joins TRBV5-1 to TRBJ2-7; 11 bases agree with TRBD2. Unmatched junction bases numbered 15, after V lost 4 bases and J lost 3 bases. This CDR3 spans 18 amino acids. The V gene's germline CDR1 is SGHRS and CDR2 YFSETQ. The CDR3, as DNA: TGCGCCAGCAGCCCGACTAGCGGGAATCTCTTCGCGTTCTACGAGCAGTACTTC. It specifies CASSPTSGNLFAFYEQYF.

This chain connects TRBV7-9 to TRBJ1-1, with 7 nucleotides matching TRBD1. CDR3 length equals 13 residues. Germline CDR1 is SEHNR and CDR2 is FQNEAQ (reference sequence). Losses at the gene ends were 4 bases for V and 10 bases for J; bases not matched to a gene: 9. The CDR3 bases are TGTGCCAGCAGCTCTACAGGGGCGGTTGGAGCTTTCTTT. As protein: CASSSTGAVGAFF.

In its sample, this clone was seen once. The chain uses TRBV12-5 and TRBJ1-6; TRBD1 matches at 7 bases. Germline V gene lookup returns CDR1 LGHNT and CDR2 FRNRAP. This CDR3 is built from 17 residues. The junction had 4 bases not matched to a gene; V was cut back by 0 bases and J by 2 bases. Here the CDR3 DNA reads TGTGCTAGTGGTTTGGTACCCGGGACAGCCTATAATTCACCCCTCCACTTT. Protein: CASGLVPGTAYNSPLHF.

This clone was detected only a few times. CDR3 residues: CASSFQRGGGETQYF. The CDR3 bases are TGTGCCAGCAGCTTCCAGCGGGGGGGCGGGGAGACCCAGTACTTC. The rearrangement links TRBV7-2 to TRBJ2-5; 10 bases fit TRBD2. Trimming removed 3 bases from V and 5 bases from J; junction bases left unmatched: 6. Germline CDR1 SGHTA, CDR2 FQGNSA. CDR3 length: 15 residues.

The rearrangement links TRBV7-2 to TRBJ1-6; D remains unclear. The CDR3 runs 14 residues. CDR1 and CDR2 from the germline V gene are SGHTA and FQGNSA. The germline V and J ends were trimmed by 3 bases and 9 bases, with 12 bases remaining between them. This CDR3 is CASSFSGAFSPLHF. The CDR3 DNA sequence: TGTGCCAGCAGCTTTTCGGGAGCTTTTTCACCCCTCCACTTT.

This chain joins TRBV7-2 and TRBJ1-5; 8 bases fit TRBD1. The CDR3 runs to 15 residues. J gave up 3 bases and V 1 base, and 2 bases lay outside the gene matches. Germline CDR1 reads SGHTA; CDR2 reads FQGNSA. The CDR3 protein is CASSLGTGFNQPQHF. The CDR3 bases are TGTGCCAGCAGCTTAGGGACAGGGTTCAATCAGCCCCAGCATTTT. Using reference TRBV7-2 and TRBJ1-5 for the parts outside the CDR3, the full variable domain is GAGVSQSPSNKVTEKGKDVELRCDPISGHTALYWYRQSLGQGLEFLIYFQGNSAPDKSGLPSDRFSAERTGGSVSTLTIQRTQQEDSAVYLCASSLGTGFNQPQHFGDGTRLSIL.

This chain joins TRBV18 and TRBJ1-1; 7 bases agree with TRBD1. Per germline, CDR1 KGHSH and CDR2 LQKENI. CDR3 length: 16 amino acids. V lost 2 bases to trimming and J lost 4 bases; unmatched junction nucleotides: 10. In DNA form, the CDR3 reads TGTGCCAGCTCACCAGACTCAGGGGGTCACGGCACTGAAGCTTTCTTT. Translated: CASSPDSGGHGTEAFF.

The V gene is TRBV6-1, the J gene TRBJ1-3; a weak D match, TRBD1 (6 bases). Germline CDR1 is MNHNS and CDR2 is SASEGT. V was shortened by 5 bases and J by 1 base, with 12 bases between the two germline ends. CDR3 size: 15 residues. CDR3 protein: CASSNRVISGNTIYF. CDR3 nucleotides: TGTGCCAGCAGTAACAGGGTCATATCTGGAAACACCATATATTTT.

The chain employs TRBV23-1 and TRBJ1-5; D call uncertain. TRBV23-1 is filed as an ORF, its function uncertain. The CDR3 is 16 residues long. Trimming took off 0 bases at V and 0 bases at J, with 9 bases between the two ends. This chain's CDR3 is CASSQSEYYSNQPQHF. CDR3 DNA: TGCGCCAGCAGTCAATCGGAATACTATAGCAATCAGCCCCAGCATTTT.

The rearrangement links TRBV19 to TRBJ2-7; 7 bases line up with TRBD2. The trim removed 1 base at V and 3 bases at J, leaving 6 bases unmatched. The CDR3 runs 15 residues. Germline CDR1 is LNHDA and CDR2 is SQIVND (reference sequence). The CDR3 region has the DNA TGTGCCAGTAGTATAGGGACTAGTGGGAGCTACGAGCAGTACTTC. It is translated as CASSIGTSGSYEQYF.

This rearrangement joins TRBV11-2 to TRBJ2-5; D is uncertain. Germline assignment: CDR1 SGHAT and CDR2 FQNNGV. The CDR3 has 14 residues. V dropped 1 base and J dropped 2 bases, with 8 bases sitting between them. The CDR3 DNA reads as TGTGCCAGCAGCTTAGTAGAAGAGCAAGAGACCCAGTACTTC. It codes for CASSLVEEQETQYF.

This clone appeared a few times. The chain uses TRBV4-2 and TRBJ1-4; perhaps TRBD1 as D (6 bases). The CDR3 has 16 residues. V lost 0 bases to trimming and J lost 8 bases, with 16 bases between them. From germline, CDR1 is LGHNA and CDR2 YNFKEQ. CDR3 sequence (DNA): TGTGCCAGCAGCCAAGACCGCAACAGGGTAGGCGAAAAACTGTTTTTT. Translation gives CASSQDRNRVGEKLFF.

The V call is TRBV11-2, the J call TRBJ1-5; TRBD1 aligns across 10 bases. This CDR3 has 15 amino acids. The V gene's germline CDR1 is SGHAT and CDR2 FQNNGV. With V trimmed by 4 bases and J by 4 bases, 4 bases remained unmatched. The CDR3 nucleotides are TGTGCCAGCAGCTCCCGGACAGGGGGAAATCAGCCCCAGCATTTT. This encodes CASSSRTGGNQPQHF. Full variable domain (missing parts from reference TRBV11-2 and TRBJ1-5): EAGVAQSPRYKIIEKRQSVAFWCNPISGHATLYWYQQILGQGPKLLIQFQNNGVVDDSQLPKDRFSAERLKGVDSTLKIQPAKLEDSAVYLCASSSRTGGNQPQHFGDGTRLSIL.

To note about this clone: At one end the junction does not follow the germline gene, possibly because of a read error. This CDR3 is CANSLTGGWETEAFF. The CDR3 coding sequence is TGTGCCAACAGCCTAACAGGGGGCTGGGAGACTGAAGCTTTCTTT. The chain couples TRBV13 to TRBJ1-1; 9 nucleotides agree with TRBD1. In germline, CDR1 is PRHDT, CDR2 FYEKMQ (reference sequence). The CDR3 sequence is 15 residues long.

The J gene is TRBJ1-5, the V gene TRBV25-1, with D perhaps TRBD1 (5 bases). Germline assignment: CDR1 MGHDK and CDR2 SYGVNS. The V gene lost 3 bases and the J gene lost 7 bases, with 10 bases spanning the gap. The length of the CDR3 is 13 residues. CDR3 in DNA: TGTGCCAGCAGTGACGGACATTCCCAGCCCCAGCATTTT. Its protein is CASSDGHSQPQHF.

CDR3 in DNA: TGTGCCAGCAGCGGGACGCCGGGACAGGGACTTTGGTACCAAGAGACCCAGTACTTC. This translates into CASSGTPGQGLWYQETQYF. V and J are TRBV5-4 and TRBJ2-5; the match to TRBD1 covers 9 bases. The J segment lost 0 bases and the V segment lost 4 bases, leaving 16 bases of the junction unmatched. The length of the CDR3 is 19 residues. Germline assignment: CDR1 SGHNT and CDR2 YYREEE (reference sequence).